This T cell receptor beta chain was sequenced during a study of quantifying T cell responses using KT2 cells. About the study: Reverse transcription used primers in the TCR alpha and beta constant regions. The T4 ligation step was estimated to exceed 8.5% efficiency under optimum conditions. Study-level points and caveats: KT2 clone alpha and beta sequence counts scaled linearly with input KT2 cell number.

This clonotype was seen a handful of times. Its antigen remains unidentified. Known numbers of the T cell clone KT2 were added to PBMC. An oligo carrying a UMI was ligated to the cDNA 3' end. The first PCR ran 3 to 5 cycles with an equimolar RC1.1 and RC1.2 beta primer mix. TCRdb reanalysed the UMI-ligation and nested PCR reads using MiXCR and keeps one entry per CDR3 protein. The repertoire holds 25,000 to 40,000 distinct CDR3 sequences, with about a tenth as singletons. Trimming pared 0 bases from V and 2 bases from J, leaving 16 bases between. Germline V gene lookup returns CDR1 LGHNA and CDR2 YSLEER. The CDR3 loop spans 17 amino acids.

This chain links TRBV4-3 with TRBJ1-2, with a possible D match to TRBD1 (6 bases). The clonotype comes from a human donor. The source material was PBMCs spiked with cells of the T cell clone KT2. This chain's CDR3 is CASSQDINTGPNYGYTF. CDR3 DNA: TGCGCCAGCAGCCAAGATATCAACACAGGGCCCAACTATGGCTACACCTTC.